The 12 T cell receptor beta chains below come from one sample, sequenced in a study of human T cells and chemical hapten exposure. This sample's time point: patch test 1, 2 weeks after DPC sensitization. The treatment was: therapeutic diphenylcyclopropenone sensitization with weekly scalp DPC. TCRdb called the RACE reads again in MiXCR, with one record for every CDR3 protein. The sample carries about 80,000 distinct CDR3 sequences, over 6% recorded once. The sequences come from whole blood, collected in connection with sensitization to the hapten diphenylcyclopropenone (DPC). Source of these receptors: a woman in her twenties or thirties with alopecia areata. Some clones in this sample may be carry-over from other donors' samples.

This clonotype occurred many times. The chain links TRBV12-3 or TRBV12-4 to TRBJ2-7; D is possibly TRBD2 (6 bases). V lost 7 bases and J 11 bases, leaving 18 bases between the germline ends. The CDR3 runs to 12 residues. CDR3 nucleotide sequence: TGTGCCAGCACTCACCTGGGGGGTGTTAAGTACTTC. As protein: CASTHLGGVKYF.

In its sample, this clonotype was seen many times. The chain joins TRBV7-6 to TRBJ2-2; D call uncertain. V shed 0 bases and J shed 6 bases, with 8 bases lying between them. The CDR3 runs to 14 residues. Germline CDR1 is SGHVS and CDR2 is FNYEAQ. The CDR3 is CASSLADVAGELFF. CDR3 nucleotides: TGTGCCAGCAGCTTAGCGGACGTGGCCGGGGAGCTGTTTTTT.

This clonotype was found many times. This rearrangement joins TRBV3-1 to TRBJ1-5, with a tentative D call TRBD1 (5 bases). V was cut by 0 bases and J by 3 bases, with 6 bases left in between. The V gene's germline CDR1 is LGHDT and CDR2 YNNKEL (reference sequence). This CDR3 has 14 residues. In DNA form, the CDR3 reads TGTGCCAGCAGCCAAGACAGGGTCAATCAGCCCCAGCATTTT. Translating it yields CASSQDRVNQPQHF.

This clonotype occurred many times. The V call is TRBV21-1, the J call TRBJ2-3; TRBD2 is the table's D call, not checked against the DNA. TRBV21-1 has pseudogene status. The CDR3 loop spans 14 amino acids. The CDR3 DNA follows: TGTGCCAGCATCGGGGGGGGGAGGTCAGATACGCAGTATTTT. Encoded protein: CASIGGGRSDTQYF.

V gene TRBV6-5 combines with J gene TRBJ1-5; 7 bases are a match to TRBD1. The CDR3 length is 13 residues. Germline values: CDR1 MNHEY, CDR2 SVGAGI. V was clipped by 6 bases and J by 5 bases; unmatched bases: 4. CDR3 in amino acids: CASRTGEDQPQHF. CDR3 bases: TGTGCCAGCAGAACAGGGGAAGATCAGCCCCAGCATTTT.

This clonotype was found a few times. The junction shows a germline mismatch at one end, possibly a read error. J is TRBJ1-1 and V is TRBV29-1; no reliable D call. The CDR3 covers 13 residues. Germline CDR1 and CDR2: SQVTM and ANQGSEA. CDR3 DNA sequence: TGCAGCGTTGATGGGCCGGGGAACGCTGAAGCTTTCTTT. It codes for CSVDGPGNAEAFF. Filled out from reference TRBV29-1 and TRBJ1-1, the complete variable domain reads SAVISQKPSRDICQRGTSLTIQCQVDSQVTMMFWYRQQPGQSLTLIATANQGSEATYESGFVIDKFPISRPNLTFSTLTVSNMSPEDSSIYLCSVDGPGNAEAFFGQGTRLTVV.

This clonotype came up many times. The J gene is TRBJ2-7, the V gene TRBV5-1, with a weak D call TRBD2 (6 bases). The CDR3 consists of 16 residues. Germline CDR1 SGHRS, CDR2 YFSETQ. V was cut by 0 bases and J by 2 bases, with 15 bases left in between. The CDR3 DNA is TGCGCCAGCAGCTTGGCAGGAGGGCCGGGAACCTACGAGCAGTACTTC. This encodes CASSLAGGPGTYEQYF. Looking up the rest from reference TRBV5-1 and TRBJ2-7 gives the full variable domain: KAGVTQTPRYLIKTRGQQVTLSCSPISGHRSVSWYQQTPGQGLQFLFEYFSETQRNKGNFPGRFSGRQFSNSRSEMNVSTLELGDSALYLCASSLAGGPGTYEQYFGPGTRLTVT.

This clonotype showed up many times. The chain links TRBV2 to TRBJ2-3, with TRBD2 matching 12 bases. Trimming removed 4 bases from V and 4 bases from J; junction bases left unmatched: 3. The CDR3 length is 15 residues. Germline CDR1 reads SNHLY; CDR2 reads FYNNEI. Written as DNA, the CDR3 is TGTGCCAGCAGTGGGACTAGCGGGGCTGCAGATACGCAGTATTTT. Residues: CASSGTSGAADTQYF. Full variable domain (outside the CDR3, taken from reference TRBV2 and TRBJ2-3): EPEVTQTPSHQVTQMGQEVILRCVPISNHLYFYWYRQILGQKVEFLVSFYNNEISEKSEIFDDQFSVERPDGSNFTLKIRSTKLEDSAMYFCASSGTSGAADTQYFGPGTRLTVL.

This clonotype was counted at least ten times. DNA for the CDR3: TGCAGCGTCGAGGGCCCCCTCATGAACACTGAAGCTTTCTTT. Its translation is CSVEGPLMNTEAFF. The chain employs TRBV29-1 and TRBJ1-1; D not certain. The length of the CDR3 is 14 residues. The V and J ends lost 6 bases and 0 bases respectively, with 14 bases between them. From germline, CDR1 is SQVTM and CDR2 ANQGSEA. Supplemented by reference TRBV29-1 and TRBJ1-1, the full variable domain reads SAVISQKPSRDICQRGTSLTIQCQVDSQVTMMFWYRQQPGQSLTLIATANQGSEATYESGFVIDKFPISRPNLTFSTLTVSNMSPEDSSIYLCSVEGPLMNTEAFFGQGTRLTVV.

This clonotype was counted many times. V and J are TRBV12-3 or TRBV12-4 and TRBJ2-3, with D possibly matching TRBD2 (6 bases). V was trimmed by 4 bases and J by 0 bases, leaving 8 bases between them. CDR3 length: 14 residues. The CDR3 DNA is TGTGCCAGCAGTTCCCGGGGGAGCACAGATACGCAGTATTTT. This sequence encodes CASSSRGSTDTQYF.

The chain couples TRBV20-1 to TRBJ2-7; D is perhaps TRBD1 or TRBD2 (5 bases each). V lost 2 bases to trimming and J lost 2 bases, with 16 bases between them. This CDR3 comprises 15 residues. The germline V gene encodes CDR1 DFQATT and CDR2 SNEGSKA (reference sequence). The CDR3 region has the DNA TGCAGTGCTAGAAGGGTTGGGACCGCGACCTACGAGCAGTACTTC. Protein product: CSARRVGTATYEQYF.

This clonotype was detected only a few times. This sequence joins TRBV11-1 and TRBJ2-3; D is possibly TRBD1 (5 bases). The CDR3 extends over 17 amino acids. V dropped 2 bases and J dropped 5 bases, with 20 bases sitting between them. Germline V lookup: CDR1 SGHAT, CDR2 FQDESV (reference sequence). CDR3 protein: CASSLRAGPWSGDTQYF. As DNA, the CDR3 is TGTGCCAGCAGCTTAAGGGCAGGGCCATGGTCTGGAGATACGCAGTATTTT.